This passage covers 25 T cell receptor beta chains from one sample sequenced in a study of blood T cell repertoires in COVID-19. The repertoire was sequenced with immunoSEQ multiplex PCR; TCRdb's copy has only in-frame clones and lacks some. In the table there are some 350,000 clones, around four fifths of which are singletons. Sequenced input: peripheral blood. The receptors here all came from a man between 25 and 39 years old with active or convalescent COVID-19.

This chain uses TRBV19 with TRBJ2-2; 7 nucleotides line up with TRBD2. Trimming at V came to 7 bases and at J to 3 bases, leaving 11 bases not matched to a gene. The CDR3 consists of 16 residues. Germline CDR1 and CDR2: LNHDA and SQIVND (reference sequence). CDR3 bases: TGTGCCAGTATTCCCCACTTGCGGGGGTACACCGGGGAGCTGTTTTTT. It specifies CASIPHLRGYTGELFF.

The chain recombines TRBV4-2 with TRBJ2-6; 8 bases match TRBD2. The CDR3 is made up of 21 amino acids. Germline-derived CDR1 and CDR2 are LGHNA and YNFKEQ. Losses at the gene ends were 4 bases for V and 3 bases for J; bases not matched to a gene: 20. The CDR3 nucleotides are TGTGCCAGCAGCCTCGCCTTCCGGACTAGCAGGGTTTGGGGTGGGGCCAACGTCCTGACTTTC. It encodes CASSLAFRTSRVWGGANVLTF.

CDR3 sequence: CASSTFQAGNTIYF. In DNA, the CDR3 is TGTGCCAGCAGCACCTTCCAGGCTGGAAACACCATATATTTT. The V call is TRBV13, the J call TRBJ1-3; unclear D gene. V lost 5 bases to trimming and J lost 2 bases, with 10 bases between them. The CDR3 runs 14 residues. Germline lookup yields CDR1 PRHDT and CDR2 FYEKMQ (reference sequence).

V and J are TRBV29-1 and TRBJ1-2, with 9 positions matching TRBD1. The CDR3 has 12 amino acids. Germline lookup yields CDR1 SQVTM and CDR2 ANQGSEA. With V trimmed by 7 bases and J by 7 bases, 7 bases remained unmatched. The CDR3 DNA is TGCAGCGCTGCTTGGACAGGGGTTGGCTACACCTTC. Amino acids: CSAAWTGVGYTF.

The chain combines TRBV3-1 (or the pseudogene TRBV3-2) with TRBJ2-3, with D uncertain. This CDR3 is built from 14 residues. Trimming stripped 6 bases from V and 0 bases from J, with 10 bases between. Germline V gene data show CDR1 as LGHDT and CDR2 as YNNKEL (reference sequence). DNA for the CDR3: TGTGCCAGCAGAGAGGCTGCTAGCACAGATACGCAGTATTTT. It codes for CASREAASTDTQYF.

This clone was recorded only once. The chain has TRBV6-5 and TRBJ2-1; TRBD2 might be the D (6 bases). Trimming cost V 7 bases and J 7 bases, with 17 bases left between them. This CDR3 is 14 amino acids long. Germline assignment: CDR1 MNHEY and CDR2 SVGAGI. CDR3 sequence reads: CASTVGLPENEQFF. The CDR3 DNA reads as TGTGCCAGCACCGTGGGACTTCCAGAGAATGAGCAGTTCTTC.

The table lists this clone with a count of one. The V and J genes are TRBV5-1 and TRBJ2-1; D not resolved. Germline V gene sequence: CDR1 SGHRS, CDR2 YFSETQ. Deletions cut 1 base from V and 0 bases from J, with 8 bases between. The CDR3 length is 15 residues. In nucleotides, the CDR3 is TGCGCCAGCAGCTTGACAGAGAACTCCTACAATGAGCAGTTCTTC. This translates into CASSLTENSYNEQFF. Full variable domain (rest looked up from reference TRBV5-1 and TRBJ2-1): KAGVTQTPRYLIKTRGQQVTLSCSPISGHRSVSWYQQTPGQGLQFLFEYFSETQRNKGNFPGRFSGRQFSNSRSEMNVSTLELGDSALYLCASSLTENSYNEQFFGPGTRLTVL.

This clone has a single count. J is TRBJ1-5 and V is TRBV27; TRBD1 matches at 7 bases. The CDR3 has 16 amino acids. Germline CDR1 is MNHEY and CDR2 is SMNVEV (reference sequence). V shed 8 bases and J 0 bases; nucleotides not matched to a gene: 10. The CDR3 DNA follows: TGTGCCAGCCCCCTGGGGGGACAGAATAGCAATCAGCCCCAGCATTTT. The encoded protein is CASPLGGQNSNQPQHF.

The genes are TRBV15 and TRBJ2-2; possible D gene TRBD2, 6 bases. Germline V gene data show CDR1 as LNHNV and CDR2 as YYDKDF (reference sequence). CDR3 length equals 14 residues. The V and J ends lost 5 bases and 4 bases respectively, with 11 bases between them. CDR3 in amino acids: CATSPGVGTGELFF. The CDR3 nucleotides are TGTGCCACCAGCCCGGGAGTGGGCACCGGGGAGCTGTTTTTT.

The J gene is TRBJ2-1, the V gene TRBV5-6, with 8 bases identical to TRBD2. V shed 5 bases, J shed 12 bases, and the junction held 10 bases outside the gene matches. CDR1 is SGHDT, CDR2 YYEEEE, per germline. The CDR3 spans 13 residues. The CDR3 DNA sequence: TGTGCCAGCAGGCCTACTAGCGGAGGGGGGCAGTTCTTC. Amino acids: CASRPTSGGGQFF.

This clone was seen once. The CDR3: CASSGQGDEAFF. The DNA for the CDR3 is TGTGCCAGCAGCGGACAGGGGGATGAAGCTTTCTTT. V and J are TRBV7-9 and TRBJ1-1, with 10 bases lining up with TRBD1. The CDR3 loop spans 12 amino acids. Germline-derived CDR1 and CDR2 are SEHNR and FQNEAQ (reference sequence). V shed 5 bases and J 7 bases; nucleotides not matched to a gene: 1.

J is TRBJ2-3 and V is TRBV6-2 or TRBV6-3, with D possibly matching TRBD1 (6 bases). The CDR3 has 15 amino acids. V lost 6 bases and J 8 bases, leaving 21 bases between the germline ends. CDR1 is MNHEY and CDR2 is SVGEGT in the germline V gene. In nucleotides, the CDR3 is TGTGCCAGCAGCAGAACAGGGAACGGCCCAAGTACGCAGTATTTT. Protein: CASSRTGNGPSTQYF.

The chain uses TRBV6-5 and TRBJ1-2, with a weak D call TRBD1 (6 bases). The CDR3 has 14 amino acids. CDR1 MNHEY and CDR2 SVGAGI come from the germline V gene. V lost 6 bases, J lost 0 bases, and 11 bases lay in between. CDR3: CASSWDIPNYGYTF. For the CDR3, the DNA is TGTGCCAGCAGCTGGGACATACCTAACTATGGCTACACCTTC.

This clone was observed a single time. The rearrangement joins TRBV12-3 or TRBV12-4 to TRBJ2-4; 7 bases are shared with TRBD2. The CDR3 spans 11 residues. The V segment lost 3 bases and the J segment 10 bases; nucleotides outside the gene matches: 0. This chain's CDR3 is CASSFGRIQYF. The CDR3 DNA reads TGTGCCAGCAGTTTCGGGAGGATTCAGTACTTC.

The chain employs TRBV25-1 and TRBJ2-1, with TRBD1 as a possible D gene (6 bases). CDR1 is MGHDK and CDR2 is SYGVNS in the germline V gene. The CDR3 has 15 residues. The V and J ends lost 1 base and 4 bases respectively, with 11 bases between them. The CDR3 DNA reads TGTGCCAGCAGTGAATTGGGGACACGATACAATGAGCAGTTCTTC. It translates to CASSELGTRYNEQFF. Full variable domain (rest looked up from reference TRBV25-1 and TRBJ2-1): EADIYQTPRYLVIGTGKKITLECSQTMGHDKMYWYQQDPGMELHLIHYSYGVNSTEKGDLSSESTVSRIRTEHFPLTLESARPSHTSQYLCASSELGTRYNEQFFGPGTRLTVL.

The rearrangement joins TRBV18 to TRBJ1-5; possible D gene TRBD1, 5 bases. CDR1 and CDR2 from the germline V gene are KGHSH and LQKENI. The CDR3 extends over 14 amino acids. V gave up 4 bases and J gave up 4 bases, with 11 bases separating them. CDR3 bases: TGTGCCAGCTCACGGGGGGGTACAAATCAGCCCCAGCATTTT. It codes for CASSRGGTNQPQHF.

The sample holds a few counts of this clone. Other DNA sequences within the sample encode an identical CDR3. The V gene is TRBV2, the J gene TRBJ1-5; D remains unclear. The germline gives CDR1 SNHLY, CDR2 FYNNEI. The ends were cut back, 7 bases at V and 2 bases at J, with 6 bases in the middle. This CDR3 spans 12 amino acids. The CDR3 coding sequence is TGTGCCAGCAATCAGGGCAATCAGCCCCAGCATTTT. It translates to CASNQGNQPQHF.

J is TRBJ2-1 and V is TRBV7-3; tentatively, D is TRBD1 (5 bases). V shed 5 bases and J shed 6 bases, with 17 bases lying between them. In germline, CDR1 is SGHTA, CDR2 FQGTGA. The CDR3 spans 15 residues. In DNA form, the CDR3 reads TGTGCCAGCAGCCGGCAGGGCTCTAACCCCAATGAGCAGTTCTTC. This translates into CASSRQGSNPNEQFF.

The chain combines TRBV5-1 with TRBJ1-2; 7 nucleotides line up with TRBD1. CDR1 SGHRS and CDR2 YFSETQ come from the germline V gene. The CDR3 is made up of 17 amino acids. The trim removed 4 bases at V and 3 bases at J, leaving 15 bases unmatched. CDR3 nucleotides: TGCGCCAGCAGCCCCCCTTTGGCACAGGGGCCCCACTATGGCTACACCTTC. Its translation is CASSPPLAQGPHYGYTF.

V gene TRBV27 combines with J gene TRBJ2-3, with 11 positions matching TRBD1. Germline values: CDR1 MNHEY, CDR2 SMNVEV (reference sequence). CDR3 length equals 13 residues. Losses at the gene ends were 10 bases for V and 7 bases for J; bases not matched to a gene: 7. The CDR3 nucleotides are TGTGCCATCGGACAGGGGGCTTCTTATACGCAGTATTTT. This encodes CAIGQGASYTQYF.

The chain recombines TRBV11-2 with TRBJ2-1; tentatively, D is TRBD2 (6 bases). The CDR3 is 16 amino acids. V lost 1 base and J 0 bases, leaving 10 bases between the germline ends. Germline values: CDR1 SGHAT, CDR2 FQNNGV. CDR3 coding DNA: TGTGCCAGCAGCTTAGGGGCGGGACTCTCCTACAATGAGCAGTTCTTC. Translated: CASSLGAGLSYNEQFF.

The genes are TRBV3-1 (or the pseudogene TRBV3-2) and TRBJ2-2; TRBD1 is a possible D gene (5 bases). The CDR3 totals 13 residues. The V and J ends lost 4 bases and 6 bases respectively, with 9 bases between them. Germline CDR1 and CDR2: LGHDT and YNNKEL (reference sequence). CDR3 residues: CASSPVGPGELFF. CDR3 in DNA: TGTGCCAGCAGCCCCGTGGGGCCCGGGGAGCTGTTTTTT.

This chain connects TRBV6-1 to TRBJ1-1; 11 bases match TRBD1. CDR3 length: 17 residues. CDR1 and CDR2 from the germline V gene are MNHNS and SASEGT. With 3 bases clipped from V and 0 bases from J, the junction kept 6 bases outside the gene matches. The CDR3 here is CASSEDRGRVLNTEAFF. The DNA for the CDR3 is TGTGCCAGCAGTGAGGACAGGGGGCGCGTTTTGAACACTGAAGCTTTCTTT.

The gene calls are TRBV7-9 and TRBJ2-1; possibly TRBD2 for D (5 bases). CDR3 length equals 14 residues. V was shortened by 1 base and J by 6 bases, with 10 bases between the two germline ends. Germline V gives CDR1 SEHNR, CDR2 FQNEAQ (reference sequence). CDR3 bases: TGTGCCAGCAGCTTAGGGACTCCCATCAATGAGCAGTTCTTC. It encodes CASSLGTPINEQFF.

This clone was detected a few times. The chain links TRBV14 to TRBJ1-1; no definite D call. The CDR3 has 12 residues. The V end was cut by 0 bases, the J end by 5 bases, with 4 bases between. Per germline, CDR1 SGHDN and CDR2 FVKESK. CDR3 bases: TGTGCCAGCAGCCAAGATAGTACTGAAGCTTTCTTT. Protein sequence: CASSQDSTEAFF. Filled out from reference TRBV14 and TRBJ1-1, the complete variable domain reads EAGVTQFPSHSVIEKGQTVTLRCDPISGHDNLYWYRRVMGKEIKFLLHFVKESKQDESGMPNNRFLAERTGGTYSTLKVQPAELEDSGVYFCASSQDSTEAFFGQGTRLTVV.